This T cell receptor beta chain was captured in a study of post-analysis software for immune sequencing data. General study points: A few TRBV segments occurring more often in patients than controls included TRBV5-6, TRBV5-1 and TRBV20-1.

Incorporated into the TCR beta cDNA libraries were unique molecular identifiers, which served to reduce PCR and sequencing biases. T cells numbering about 0.85 to 10 million yielded 450,000 to 500,000 cDNA molecules. TCRdb recomputed calls from the PCR reads with MiXCR, one row per CDR3 protein. The profile covers roughly 800,000 distinct CDR3 sequences, with 53% appearing a single time and 4% to 5.5% taken by the ten largest. The CDR3 length is 15 residues. V gave up 3 bases and J gave up 1 base, with 13 bases separating them. This clonotype occurred a few times. The antigen remains undetermined. Sequenced input: blood. This clonotype was sampled from a girl aged 10-17 years with multiple sclerosis. The chain uses TRBV12-3 or TRBV12-4 and TRBJ2-7, with a weak D call TRBD1 (6 bases). The CDR3 DNA follows: TGTGCCAGCAGTTTTGGTGGGGGCCTATCCTACGAGCAGTACTTC. It codes for CASSFGGGLSYEQYF.